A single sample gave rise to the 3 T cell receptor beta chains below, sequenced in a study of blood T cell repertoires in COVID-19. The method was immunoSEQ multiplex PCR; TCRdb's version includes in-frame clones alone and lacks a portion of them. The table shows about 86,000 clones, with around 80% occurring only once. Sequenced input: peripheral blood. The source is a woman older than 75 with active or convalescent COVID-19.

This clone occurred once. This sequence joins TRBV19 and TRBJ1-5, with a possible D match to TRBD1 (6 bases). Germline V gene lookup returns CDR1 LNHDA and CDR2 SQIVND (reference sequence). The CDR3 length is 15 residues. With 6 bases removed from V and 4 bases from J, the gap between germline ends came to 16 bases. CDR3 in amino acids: CASSRMVQGNQPQHF. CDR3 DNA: TGTGCCAGTAGCCGTATGGTACAGGGTAATCAGCCCCAGCATTTT.

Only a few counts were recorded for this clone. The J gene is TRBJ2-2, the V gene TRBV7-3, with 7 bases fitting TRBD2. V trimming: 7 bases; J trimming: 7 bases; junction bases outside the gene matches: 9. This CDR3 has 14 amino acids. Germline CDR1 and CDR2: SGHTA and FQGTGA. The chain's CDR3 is CASIVGGPGGELFF. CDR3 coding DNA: TGTGCCAGCATAGTGGGAGGGCCTGGCGGGGAGCTGTTTTTT.

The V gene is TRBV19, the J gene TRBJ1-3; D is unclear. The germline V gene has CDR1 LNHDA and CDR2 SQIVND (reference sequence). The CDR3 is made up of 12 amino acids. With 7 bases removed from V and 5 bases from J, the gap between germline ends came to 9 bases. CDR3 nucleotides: TGTGCCAGTACCGATGAGCGAAACACCATATATTTT. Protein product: CASTDERNTIYF.